The present T cell receptor (beta chain) was sequenced within a study of shared clonotypes between healthy human individuals. This CDR3 has 12 residues. Germline V gene lookup returns CDR1 ENHRY and CDR2 SYGVKD. V was pared by 4 bases and J by 6 bases, with 9 bases between. Study results and limitations: Few donors restricted represented genetic and exposure-history diversity. The sole specimen, blood, was sampled, and tissue repertoires likely differ.

All donors were healthy HIV-negative adults lacking recent acute infections or vaccinations. This clone was seen only once. Its antigen is not known. Per the original data handling: For the immunoSEQ data, sequences were junction-only without quality scores, so filtering differed. Method: immunoSEQ multiplex PCR; TCRdb's copy keeps in-frame clones and lacks some. The V and J calls and clone size come from that table; D and trimming were worked out from the DNA. The sample includes 950,000 to 1,300,000 clones, about 80% of them seen just once. The chain joins TRBV10-3 to TRBJ1-2; D is ambiguous. The receptor was isolated from a man younger than 35 in good health. Input material: memory CD4+ T cells sorted from blood. The subset: CD45RA-negative fraction. The CDR3 loop reads CAISGGVDGYTF. The CDR3 DNA reads as TGTGCCATCAGTGGCGGGGTGGATGGCTACACCTTC.